What follows are 3 T cell receptor beta chains derived from one specimen sequenced in a study of graft-versus-host responses after intestinal transplantation. These receptors' targets are unknown. Sequenced by immunoSEQ multiplex PCR; TCRdb stores in-frame clones only, minus some. The data show around 100,000 clones, about 92% seen once. Sequencing was performed on unstimulated CD4+ T cells sorted from spleen or lymph node cells, taken before transplant. The receptors originated from a human donor who was the organ donor for an intestinal transplant.

V is TRBV5-4 and J is TRBJ1-2; D is unclear. This CDR3 region has 14 residues. Germline CDR1 reads SGHNT; CDR2 reads YYREEE (reference sequence). Trimming took off 1 base at V and 7 bases at J, with 14 bases between the two ends. In DNA form, the CDR3 reads TGTGCCAGCAGCTTGAGTCCAGATCTTGCTGGCTACACCTTC. Translation: CASSLSPDLAGYTF.

This clone was counted once. The chain carries TRBV18 and TRBJ2-4, with a tentative D call TRBD2 (6 bases). Trimming cost V 3 bases and J 7 bases, with 16 bases left between them. CDR3 length: 15 residues. Germline V gene data show CDR1 as KGHSH and CDR2 as LQKENI. For the CDR3, the DNA is TGTGCCAGCTCACCCGGCCGGGGGAACGGGAACATTCAGTACTTC. Residues: CASSPGRGNGNIQYF.

The chain is built from TRBV5-6 and TRBJ1-2, with a tentative D call TRBD1 (6 bases). Germline assignment: CDR1 SGHDT and CDR2 YYEEEE. The CDR3 runs 16 residues. The V end was cut by 1 base, the J end by 0 bases, with 13 bases between. The CDR3 is CASSLWGARTNYGYTF. The DNA for the CDR3 is TGTGCCAGCAGCTTGTGGGGGGCGCGGACTAACTATGGCTACACCTTC. The full variable domain, with the rest looked up from reference TRBV5-6 and TRBJ1-2, is DAGVTQSPTHLIKTRGQQVTLRCSPKSGHDTVSWYQQALGQGPQFIFQYYEEEERQRGNFPDRFSGHQFPNYSSELNVNALLLGDSALYLCASSLWGARTNYGYTFGSGTRLTVV.